The clone carrying this T cell receptor beta chain was seen more than once but under ten times. Its antigen is currently unknown. iRepertoire HTBI primers and Arm-PCR of CDR3 regions built TCR beta libraries. TCRdb reprocessed the multiplex PCR reads via MiXCR and lists one record per CDR3 protein. The sample includes 370,000 or so distinct CDR3 sequences, 15% to 20% of them seen just once. This sample was included in a study of regulatory T cells in long-lasting Graves disease. General study points: Repertoires from persistent disease leaned toward TRBV28, TRBJ1-2 and TRBJ2-5.

Germline V CDR1 and CDR2: SGHNT, YENEEA. The germline V and J ends were trimmed by 5 bases and 4 bases, with 21 bases remaining between them. CDR3 size: 17 residues. Time point here: newly diagnosed GD, antithyroid drugs for less than 3 months. Following extraction of RNA from PBMCs, that RNA was used to make the TCR library. This sample also appeared in a second study, on T cells in Graves' hyperthyroidism and ophthalmopathy.

This chain connects TRBV11-3 to TRBJ1-5; possible D gene TRBD1, 6 bases. Sample: peripheral blood mononuclear cells (PBMCs), taken at new diagnosis, from a patient treated with antithyroid drugs. The clonotype originates from a young woman with Graves disease. CDR3 residues: CASSPSSAQGVNQPQHF. CDR3 in DNA: TGTGCCAGCAGCCCCTCGAGTGCACAGGGTGTAAATCAGCCCCAGCATTTT.